These 29 T cell receptor beta chains were all obtained from the same sample, sequenced in a study of T-cell reconstitution after alpha-beta-depleted transplantation in children. Unique molecular identifiers were built into the TCRbeta library. TCRdb re-analysed the PCR reads in MiXCR, keeping a single row per CDR3 protein. This sample has roughly 120,000 distinct CDR3 sequences, with roughly 24% found just once. Sample: PBMCs, mostly from graft donor cells, taken 180 days after TCRalphabeta/CD19-depleted stem cell transplant. All receptors derive from a male patient aged 2-9 years who had a stem cell transplant for chronic granulomatous disease, so the T cells may come from the graft donor.

V usage is TRBV12-3 or TRBV12-4 and J usage is TRBJ1-5; maybe TRBD1 (5 bases). V was trimmed by 5 bases and J by 7 bases, leaving 15 bases between them. CDR3 length: 14 residues. The CDR3, as DNA: TGTGCCAGCAGTCCGAGGCAGGGAGGCCAGCCCCAGCATTTT. This codes for CASSPRQGGQPQHF.

This clonotype was found many times. The CDR3, as DNA: TGTGCCAGCAGTTTCCGAGGTAGGATAAAGGCCGATACGCAGTATTTT. This sequence encodes CASSFRGRIKADTQYF. The chain carries TRBV12-3 or TRBV12-4 and TRBJ2-3; no clear D. This CDR3 has 16 amino acids. V lost 3 bases and J lost 6, with 19 bases in between.

The chain links TRBV15 to TRBJ2-1, with 14 nucleotides matching TRBD2. Germline V gene lookup returns CDR1 LNHNV and CDR2 YYDKDF (reference sequence). CDR3 length: 17 amino acids. Unmatched junction bases numbered 3, after V lost 0 bases and J lost 5 bases. Here the CDR3 reads CATSRDGGLAGDNEQFF. The CDR3, as DNA: TGTGCCACCAGCAGAGATGGGGGACTAGCGGGAGACAATGAGCAGTTCTTC.

This clonotype has ten or more counts. J is TRBJ2-5 and V is TRBV20-1, with D perhaps TRBD1 or TRBD2 (5 bases each). This CDR3 has 15 residues. Germline V gives CDR1 DFQATT, CDR2 SNEGSKA (reference sequence). V was clipped by 1 base and J by 5 bases, with 17 bases between them. DNA of the CDR3: TGCAGTGCTAGAGGATTCCGGGGCATATTGGAGACCCAGTACTTC. Translated, it gives CSARGFRGILETQYF.

This clonotype showed up many times. V gene TRBV10-3 combines with J gene TRBJ1-2; D remains ambiguous. CDR1 and CDR2 from the germline V gene are ENHRY and SYGVKD. This CDR3 is 13 amino acids long. Trimming left V 4 bases short and J 4 bases short, with 10 bases between. The CDR3 DNA follows: TGTGCCATCAGTGGAGTAGATCTCTATGGCTACACCTTC. It specifies CAISGVDLYGYTF.

This clonotype was picked up many times. The CDR3 DNA follows: TGCAGTGCGCAGGCAGGAAAAGAGACCCAGTACTTC. Translating gives CSAQAGKETQYF. This rearrangement joins TRBV20-1 to TRBJ2-5, with D unclear. V was clipped by 6 bases and J by 3 bases, with 11 bases between them. This CDR3 is built from 12 residues. The V gene's germline CDR1 is DFQATT and CDR2 SNEGSKA (reference sequence).

This clonotype was seen ten or more times. This sequence joins TRBV12-3 or TRBV12-4 and TRBJ2-4; D may be TRBD1 (5 bases). Between the trimmed V and J ends, which lost 8 bases and 1 base, there was a span of 15 bases. This CDR3 has 15 residues. The CDR3 sequence: CASSKQVLAKNIQYF. DNA of the CDR3: TGTGCCAGCTCCAAACAGGTTTTGGCCAAAAACATTCAGTACTTC.

The table lists this clonotype with many counts. The CDR3 loop is CASSLRRNQPQHF. The CDR3 DNA reads TGTGCCAGCAGTTTACGGAGAAACCAGCCCCAGCATTTT. The chain joins TRBV12-3 or TRBV12-4 to TRBJ1-5, with D unresolved. Trimming stripped 2 bases from V and 7 bases from J, with 9 bases between. The CDR3 is 13 amino acids.

By share of the sample, this clonotype is medium-sized. J is TRBJ2-3 and V is TRBV19; the D is unclear. Trimming removed 6 bases at V and 8 bases at J, with 15 bases between. The CDR3 totals 13 residues. Germline V gives CDR1 LNHDA, CDR2 SQIVND (reference sequence). CDR3 loop: CASSLPPLGTQYF. Written as DNA, the CDR3 is TGTGCCAGTAGCTTACCTCCTCTTGGTACGCAGTATTTT.

This clonotype was recorded at least ten times. V and J are TRBV3-1 and TRBJ2-2, with D possibly TRBD2 on 6 matching bases. Germline CDR1 reads LGHDT; CDR2 reads YNNKEL (reference sequence). Trimming pared 0 bases from V and 5 bases from J, leaving 19 bases between. The CDR3 is 18 residues long. This CDR3 is CASSQEFEGSRGTGELFF. The CDR3 DNA is TGTGCCAGCAGCCAAGAATTTGAAGGCAGCCGGGGGACCGGGGAGCTGTTTTTT.

V usage is TRBV12-3 or TRBV12-4 and J usage is TRBJ2-4, with D perhaps matching TRBD1 (5 bases). This CDR3 comprises 14 residues. Trimming left V 6 bases short and J 6 bases short, with 15 bases between. The CDR3 here is CASRPNQGLNIQYF. The CDR3 coding sequence is TGTGCCAGCAGACCAAACCAGGGCCTAAACATTCAGTACTTC.

Ten or more counts support this clonotype. This chain uses TRBV6-2 or TRBV6-3 with TRBJ1-5; D unclear. In germline, CDR1 is MNHEY, CDR2 SVGEGT. This CDR3 spans 15 amino acids. V gave up 1 base and J gave up 2 bases, with 9 bases separating them. The CDR3 nucleotides read TGTGCCAGCAGTTACTGGGGAAATGGCAATCAGCCCCAGCATTTT. This translates into CASSYWGNGNQPQHF.

This clonotype was seen a few times. The rearrangement links TRBV4-3 to TRBJ2-7; possible D gene TRBD2, 6 bases. The V end was cut by 3 bases, the J end by 5 bases, with 23 bases between. Germline CDR1 reads LGHNA; CDR2 reads YSLEER. The CDR3 sequence is 17 residues long. CDR3 residues: CASSHLPGASVWNEQYF. The CDR3 coding sequence is TGCGCCAGCAGCCACCTCCCCGGAGCTAGCGTTTGGAACGAGCAGTACTTC.

This CDR3 is CASSGWREELTGELFF. In DNA, the CDR3 is TGTGCCAGCAGTGGGTGGAGGGAAGAACTCACCGGGGAGCTGTTTTTT. The chain joins TRBV25-1 to TRBJ2-2; TRBD2 is a possible D gene (6 bases). The V gene lost 4 bases and the J gene lost 4 bases, with 16 bases spanning the gap. Germline V gene lookup returns CDR1 MGHDK and CDR2 SYGVNS. The CDR3 runs to 16 residues. Together with reference TRBV25-1 and TRBJ2-2, the CDR3 gives the full variable domain: EADIYQTPRYLVIGTGKKITLECSQTMGHDKMYWYQQDPGMELHLIHYSYGVNSTEKGDLSSESTVSRIRTEHFPLTLESARPSHTSQYLCASSGWREELTGELFFGEGSRLTVL.

This clonotype was counted at least ten times. The rearrangement uses TRBV7-8 and TRBJ1-1; D gene unclear. This CDR3 has 12 amino acids. V lost 4 bases, J lost 7 bases, and 10 bases lay in between. CDR1 is SGHVS, CDR2 FQNEAQ, per germline. The CDR3 region is CASSSSRFEAFF. DNA of the CDR3: TGTGCCAGCAGCTCCTCAAGGTTTGAAGCTTTCTTT.

The table lists this clonotype with a few counts. This could be a read error, since a much larger clone is one nucleotide away. The chain links TRBV11-2 to TRBJ2-6; a possible D gene is TRBD1 (5 bases). This CDR3 region has 15 residues. The germline gives CDR1 SGHAT, CDR2 FQNNGV. The CDR3 spells CASSLLLAGANGLTF. The CDR3 DNA follows: TGTGCCAGCAGCCTCCTTCTGGCTGGGGCCAACGGCCTGACTTTC. Looking up the rest from reference TRBV11-2 and TRBJ2-6 gives the full variable domain: EAGVAQSPRYKIIEKRQSVAFWCNPISGHATLYWYQQILGQGPKLLIQFQNNGVVDDSQLPKDRFSAERLKGVDSTLKIQPAKLEDSAVYLCASSLLLAGANGLTFGAGSRLTVL.

This clonotype was observed at least ten times. The J gene is TRBJ2-5, the V gene TRBV12-3 or TRBV12-4; 10 bases are shared with TRBD2. The J segment lost 1 base and the V segment lost 1 base, leaving 3 bases of the junction unmatched. The CDR3 consists of 16 residues. The CDR3 reads CASSLGLAGAQETQYF. The CDR3 region has the DNA TGTGCCAGCAGTTTAGGTCTAGCGGGAGCCCAAGAGACCCAGTACTTC.

Ten or more counts support this clonotype. DNA of the CDR3: TGTGCCAGCAGCTACGGGACAGGGAGCACAGATACGCAGTATTTT. Protein product: CASSYGTGSTDTQYF. The rearrangement links TRBV7-3 to TRBJ2-3, with 9 bases identical to TRBD1. The CDR3 has 15 amino acids. The junction had 2 bases not matched to a gene; V was cut back by 4 bases and J by 0 bases. Germline lookup yields CDR1 SGHTA and CDR2 FQGTGA. The full variable domain, rest sourced from reference TRBV7-3 and TRBJ2-3, is GAGVSQTPSNKVTEKGKYVELRCDPISGHTALYWYRQSLGQGPEFLIYFQGTGAADDSGLPNDRFFAVRPEGSVSTLKIQRTERGDSAVYLCASSYGTGSTDTQYFGPGTRLTVL.

This clonotype was found many times. The rearrangement uses TRBV9 and TRBJ2-5; the match to TRBD1 covers 10 bases. Trimming at V came to 4 bases and at J to 1 base, leaving 1 base not matched to a gene. The CDR3 contains 14 residues. CDR1 is SGDLS, CDR2 YYNGEE, per germline. For the CDR3, the DNA is TGTGCCAGCAGCCGGGACAGGGGCCAAGAGACCCAGTACTTC. Amino acid sequence: CASSRDRGQETQYF.

V and J are TRBV6-2 or TRBV6-3 and TRBJ2-1; a weak D match, TRBD2 (6 bases). Germline V CDR1 and CDR2: MNHEY, SVGEGT. V gave up 6 bases and J gave up 16 bases, with 16 bases separating them. This CDR3 spans 11 amino acids. CDR3 amino acids: CASSQGLGRFF. CDR3 nucleotides: TGTGCCAGCAGCCAGGGACTCGGGCGATTCTTC.

The chain links TRBV7-2 to TRBJ2-7, with D unresolved. The CDR3 runs to 14 residues. Trimming took off 0 bases at V and 6 bases at J, with 12 bases between the two ends. Germline CDR1 is SGHTA and CDR2 is FQGNSA. In DNA, the CDR3 is TGTGCCAGCAGCTTAGCTTGGCAGGAAAGCGAGCAGTACTTC. The encoded protein is CASSLAWQESEQYF. The whole variable domain, filled in from reference TRBV7-2 and TRBJ2-7, reads GAGVSQSPSNKVTEKGKDVELRCDPISGHTALYWYRQSLGQGLEFLIYFQGNSAPDKSGLPSDRFSAERTGGSVSTLTIQRTQQEDSAVYLCASSLAWQESEQYFGPGTRLTVT.

This clonotype was counted at least ten times. The chain links TRBV28 to TRBJ2-7; D is unclear. Germline V gene lookup returns CDR1 MDHEN and CDR2 SYDVKM. Trimming left V 7 bases short and J 8 bases short, with 12 bases between. The CDR3 has 11 amino acids. The DNA for the CDR3 is TGTGCCAGCAACTCCCTCAACAAGCAGTACTTC. This sequence encodes CASNSLNKQYF.

Concerning this clonotype: At one of its ends the junction is not consistent with the germline gene, which may arise from a read error. V is TRBV7-9 and J is TRBJ2-1; no firm D call. Germline V lookup: CDR1 SEHNR, CDR2 FQNEAQ (reference sequence). The CDR3 is 14 amino acids. The CDR3 DNA reads TGTGCCAGGAGCTTCGGCCTAGTCTTCAATGAGCAGTTCTTC. Amino acids: CARSFGLVFNEQFF.

The rearrangement uses TRBV28 and TRBJ1-1, with a possible D match to TRBD1 (6 bases). CDR1 MDHEN and CDR2 SYDVKM come from the germline V gene. This CDR3 is built from 13 residues. V gave up 1 base and J gave up 7 bases, with 10 bases separating them. The CDR3 reads CASSLLGGNEAFF. The CDR3 nucleotides read TGTGCCAGCAGTTTATTAGGGGGTAATGAAGCTTTCTTT.

In its sample, this clonotype was seen many times. This chain uses TRBV9 with TRBJ2-5, with D maybe TRBD1 (7 bases). The CDR3 totals 16 residues. The V end was cut by 3 bases, the J end by 4 bases, with 19 bases between. Germline loops: CDR1 SGDLS, CDR2 YYNGEE. CDR3 amino acids: CASSARQGGGTETQYF. In DNA form, the CDR3 reads TGTGCCAGCAGCGCGAGACAGGGAGGAGGAACAGAGACCCAGTACTTC.

This clonotype was observed at least ten times. J is TRBJ2-2 and V is TRBV9; D is uncertain. V was pared by 0 bases and J by 2 bases, with 11 bases between. Germline lookup yields CDR1 SGDLS and CDR2 YYNGEE. This CDR3 spans 16 amino acids. The CDR3 is CASSVDVGVNTGELFF. The CDR3 DNA is TGTGCCAGCAGCGTAGACGTTGGGGTAAACACCGGGGAGCTGTTTTTT.

At least ten counts were recorded for this clonotype. V usage is TRBV12-3 or TRBV12-4 and J usage is TRBJ2-1, with 9 positions matching TRBD2. V was clipped by 0 bases and J by 8 bases; unmatched bases: 11. CDR3 length equals 17 residues. The CDR3 DNA reads as TGTGCCAGCAGTTTAGCGCTGGGCGGGGGGGCCGATCATGAGCAGTTCTTC. Its translation: CASSLALGGGADHEQFF.

The chain is built from TRBV5-1 and TRBJ2-1; 9 nucleotides line up with TRBD1. The CDR3 contains 17 residues. CDR1 SGHRS and CDR2 YFSETQ come from the germline V gene. The junction had 11 bases not matched to a gene; V was cut back by 0 bases and J by 7 bases. In DNA, the CDR3 is TGCGCCAGCAGCTTGGCCGGTAGTCTGGGACAGGGTAATGAGCAGTTCTTC. Amino acid sequence: CASSLAGSLGQGNEQFF.

The V gene is TRBV7-9, the J gene TRBJ2-6, with D perhaps given as TRBD1 or TRBD2 (5 bases each). Trimming shortened V by 6 bases and J by 4 bases, and 13 bases separated the two germline ends. Per the germline V gene, CDR1 is SEHNR and CDR2 is FQNEAQ (reference sequence). This CDR3 has 15 residues. The chain's CDR3 is CASRGEGSGANVLTF. Here the CDR3 DNA reads TGTGCCAGCAGGGGCGAGGGGAGCGGGGCCAACGTCCTGACTTTC.